The 9 T cell receptor beta chains presented below share a single source sample, sequenced in a study of CD8 T cells in ankylosing spondylitis. General study results and limits: Characteristic of ankylosing spondylitis blood, it appeared, was a TCR beta motif comprising several highly homologous variants.

TCRdb recomputed calls from the 5' RACE reads with MiXCR, one row per CDR3 protein. Here the sample spans around 490,000 distinct CDR3 sequences, about 5.7% being singletons. These receptors have no identified antigens. The sample consisted of blood, either unsorted or a sorted T cell fraction (not recorded which). The receptors shown here come from a male donor with ankylosing spondylitis.

This clonotype has a count of ten or more. The chain combines TRBV2 with TRBJ1-2; 7 positions agree with TRBD1. The CDR3 has 14 residues. J lost 3 bases, V lost 10 bases, and 11 bases had no gene match. The germline V gene has CDR1 SNHLY and CDR2 FYNNEI. Here the CDR3 DNA reads TGTGCCACTACCAGGGACAGCCTGGACTATGGCTACACCTTC. Translated, it gives CATTRDSLDYGYTF.

With respect to this clonotype: Just one base apart from a much larger clone, this may be a read error. This CDR3 is missing its conserved last phenylalanine or tryptophan, likely due to a read error. The CDR3 bases are TGTGCCAGCAGCCCGGGGCTTAGAAATGAGCAGTTCTTA. It specifies CASSPGLRNEQFL. The chain carries TRBV7-3 and TRBJ2-1; TRBD1 or TRBD2 may be the D gene (5 bases each). This CDR3 has 13 residues. In germline, CDR1 is SGHTA, CDR2 FQGTGA. Trimming took off 5 bases at V and 7 bases at J, with 12 bases between the two ends.

This clonotype was seen repeatedly, ten times or more. This chain links TRBV28 with TRBJ2-5; 7 nucleotides agree with TRBD1. This CDR3 spans 13 amino acids. CDR1 MDHEN and CDR2 SYDVKM come from the germline V gene. After removal of 4 bases from V and 8 bases from J, the junction contained 7 bases not matched to a gene. In DNA form, the CDR3 reads TGTGCCAGCAGTTCCGGGGACAGTCGAACCCAGTACTTC. Encoded protein: CASSSGDSRTQYF. Combining the CDR3 with reference TRBV28 and TRBJ2-5 gives the whole variable domain DVKVTQSSRYLVKRTGEKVFLECVQDMDHENMFWYRQDPGLGLRLIYFSYDVKMKEKGDIPEGYSVSREKKERFSLILESASTNQTSMYLCASSSGDSRTQYFGPGTRLLVL.

This clonotype was counted only a few times. This sequence joins TRBV25-1 and TRBJ2-1; TRBD1 agrees at 7 bases. The CDR3 loop spans 16 amino acids. Germline assignment: CDR1 MGHDK and CDR2 SYGVNS. Trimming at V came to 4 bases and at J to 7 bases, leaving 13 bases not matched to a gene. As DNA, the CDR3 is TGTGCCAGCAGTGCCCTGCCCACGGGGACAGATAATGAGCAGTTCTTC. Translated, it gives CASSALPTGTDNEQFF.

This clonotype has at least ten counts. This chain links TRBV18 with TRBJ1-1; 8 nucleotides line up with TRBD1. The V gene's germline CDR1 is KGHSH and CDR2 LQKENI. The trim removed 0 bases at V and 5 bases at J, leaving 5 bases unmatched. The CDR3 loop spans 15 amino acids. CDR3 in amino acids: CASSPPIQGGTEAFF. The DNA of the CDR3 is TGTGCCAGCTCACCACCGATACAGGGGGGAACTGAAGCTTTCTTT.

This clonotype was seen a few times. The chain couples TRBV7-3 to TRBJ2-1; 8 positions match TRBD2. Trimming at V came to 6 bases and at J to 2 bases, leaving 6 bases not matched to a gene. This CDR3 has 15 residues. The germline CDR1 and CDR2 sequences are SGHTA and FQGTGA. The CDR3 nucleotides read TGTGCCAGCAGACCGAGCGGGGGCCCCTACAATGAGCAGTTCTTC. It translates to CASRPSGGPYNEQFF.

This clonotype showed up many times. The V and J genes are TRBV5-1 and TRBJ2-1, with D tentatively TRBD1 or TRBD2 (5 bases each). The CDR3 contains 15 residues. Between the trimmed V and J ends, which lost 0 bases and 9 bases, there was a span of 16 bases. Germline V gives CDR1 SGHRS, CDR2 YFSETQ. For the CDR3, the DNA is TGCGCCAGCAGCTTGGGGACAAGGTCGGGGACTGAGCAGTTCTTC. Translation gives CASSLGTRSGTEQFF.

V usage is TRBV21-1 and J usage is TRBJ2-7; the table's D call, TRBD1, was not checked against the DNA. TRBV21-1 is a known pseudogene. This CDR3 has 14 amino acids. The CDR3 here is CASNSGTFSYEQYF. The DNA of the CDR3 is TGTGCCAGCAACTCCGGGACATTCTCCTACGAGCAGTACTTC.

This clonotype was observed at least ten times. V usage is TRBV2 and J usage is TRBJ2-5, with TRBD2 matching over 8 bases. The CDR3 consists of 13 residues. Looked up from germline, CDR1 is SNHLY and CDR2 is FYNNEI. Trimming cost V 7 bases and J 5 bases; bases outside gene matches: 6. The CDR3 sequence: CASKGTSGETQYF. Written as DNA, the CDR3 is TGTGCCAGCAAGGGGACTAGTGGTGAGACCCAGTACTTC.